This is a list of T cell receptor beta chains from one sample in a study of T-cell memory formation after mild COVID-19. In TCRdb, the 5' RACE reads were re-called with MiXCR into one record per CDR3 protein. Of approximately 250,000 distinct CDR3 sequences in the sample, roughly a sixth were seen once. The sample taken for sequencing was PBMCs or a T cell subset sorted from them (not recorded which). The receptors originated from a man aged 18 to 29 who had mild COVID-19 (a few samples of this study predate the infection). Cell type and time point are not known. Both conserved end residues are part of each CDR3. The D gene is left open where the match is weak. Rows may omit the clone size; those that give it use once, few, many or a size class.

d_call: NA
j_call: TRBJ1-1
clone_size: few
v_call: TRBV25-1
cdr3_aa: CASGRQNTEAFF
cdr3_nt: TGTGCCAGCGGGCGACAGAACACTGAAGCTTTCTTT

d_call: NA
j_call: TRBJ2-6
clone_size: NA
v_call: TRBV11-2
cdr3_aa: CASSSALTGANVLTF
cdr3_nt: TGTGCCAGCAGCTCCGCCCTCACTGGGGCCAACGTCCTGACTTTC

d_call: NA
j_call: TRBJ1-5
clone_size: few
v_call: TRBV4-1
cdr3_aa: CASSQVNGEQPQHF
cdr3_nt: TGCGCCAGCAGCCAAGTCAATGGAGAACAGCCCCAGCATTTT

d_call: NA
j_call: TRBJ2-1
clone_size: NA
v_call: TRBV29-1
cdr3_aa: CSVEAGDNEQFF
cdr3_nt: TGCAGCGTTGAAGCCGGGGACAATGAGCAGTTCTTC

d_call: NA
j_call: TRBJ2-1
clone_size: NA
v_call: TRBV20-1
cdr3_aa: CSARLTGRGPGGHEQFF
cdr3_nt: TGCAGTGCTAGACTCACTGGGAGGGGGCCCGGGGGACATGAGCAGTTCTTC

d_call: TRBD2
j_call: TRBJ2-3
clone_size: NA
v_call: TRBV29-1
cdr3_aa: CSVEDRGGRGTDTQYF
cdr3_nt: TGCAGCGTTGAAGATCGCGGAGGGAGGGGCACAGATACGCAGTATTTT

d_call: NA
j_call: TRBJ1-6
clone_size: NA
v_call: TRBV7-2
cdr3_aa: CASRPGGAGSPLHF
cdr3_nt: TGTGCCAGCAGGCCCGGAGGGGCAGGCTCACCCCTCCACTTT

d_call: NA
j_call: TRBJ1-3
clone_size: few
v_call: TRBV5-1
cdr3_aa: CASSLTADSGNTIYF
cdr3_nt: TGCGCCAGCAGCTTGACAGCGGATTCTGGAAACACCATATATTTT

d_call: NA
j_call: TRBJ2-6
clone_size: few
v_call: TRBV14
cdr3_aa: CASSQGPRLSGANVLTF
cdr3_nt: TGTGCCAGCAGCCAAGGTCCCAGGCTGTCTGGGGCCAACGTCCTGACTTTC

d_call: TRBD2
j_call: TRBJ2-5
clone_size: few
v_call: TRBV7-2
cdr3_aa: CASSSSLAGGPRTQYF
cdr3_nt: TGTGCCAGCAGCTCCTCTCTAGCGGGGGGGCCGCGGACCCAGTACTTC

d_call: TRBD2
j_call: TRBJ2-5
clone_size: few
v_call: TRBV5-1
cdr3_aa: CASSLALAGEETQYF
cdr3_nt: TGCGCCAGCAGCTTGGCACTAGCGGGGGAAGAGACCCAGTACTTC

d_call: NA
j_call: TRBJ2-5
clone_size: many
v_call: TRBV4-1
cdr3_aa: CASSQGGRGRETQYF
cdr3_nt: TGCGCCAGCAGCCAAGGGGGGAGGGGGCGTGAGACCCAGTACTTC

d_call: NA
j_call: TRBJ1-1
clone_size: few
v_call: TRBV7-9
cdr3_aa: CASSSGAGRFTAFF
cdr3_nt: TGTGCCAGCAGCTCGGGCGCAGGAAGGTTCACAGCTTTCTTT

d_call: NA
j_call: TRBJ2-7
clone_size: many
v_call: TRBV6-2/TRBV6-3
cdr3_aa: CASSYTPGAYEQYF
cdr3_nt: TGTGCCAGCAGTTACACCCCGGGGGCCTACGAGCAGTACTTC

d_call: NA
j_call: TRBJ1-2
clone_size: once
v_call: TRBV29-1
cdr3_aa: CSVEESVATVLNF
cdr3_nt: TGCAGCGTTGAAGAGTCGGTCGCGACAGTACTTAACTTC

d_call: NA
j_call: TRBJ2-1
clone_size: NA
v_call: TRBV5-1
cdr3_aa: CASSLAGASYNEQFF
cdr3_nt: TGCGCCAGCAGCTTGGCTGGGGCCTCCTACAATGAGCAGTTCTTC

d_call: NA
j_call: TRBJ1-2
clone_size: NA
v_call: TRBV12-3/TRBV12-4
cdr3_aa: CASTNTRVGFYGYTF
cdr3_nt: TGTGCCAGCACCAATACTAGGGTAGGCTTCTATGGCTACACCTTC

d_call: TRBD2
j_call: TRBJ2-7
clone_size: NA
v_call: TRBV5-1
cdr3_aa: CASSLELAGGRYEQYF
cdr3_nt: TGCGCCAGCAGCTTGGAGCTAGCGGGGGGCAGATACGAGCAGTACTTC